The rows below give T cell receptor beta chains drawn from one sample of a study of T cell repertoires in cytomegalovirus infection. MiXCR was run by TCRdb on the reads, yielding one entry per CDR3 protein. The repertoire holds about 85,000 distinct CDR3 sequences, with about 45% as singletons. What these receptors recognize is not known. Sample: CD8+ T cells from cultured PBMCs, taken from culture after CMV antigen stimulation. The receptor source for this set is a human donor in good health (CMV status not recorded). Some clones in this sample may be carry-over from other donors' samples. Both conserved end residues are part of each CDR3. A D gene is named only where the DNA matches it firmly. A row's size may be missing; if present it is once, few, many or a size class.

>TRBJ2-1|TRBV6-2/TRBV6-3|-|-
CASSYPVGNEQFF
TGTGCCAGCAGTTACCCCGTGGGGAATGAGCAGTTCTTC
>TRBJ2-1|TRBV15|few|-
CATSRDPGIGSYNEQFF
TGTGCCACCAGCAGAGATCCGGGGATTGGCTCCTACAATGAGCAGTTCTTC
>TRBJ1-2|TRBV7-8|few|-
CASSLGRPSNYGYTF
TGTGCCAGCAGCTTGGGCCGTCCCTCTAACTATGGCTACACCTTC
>TRBJ2-7|TRBV7-2|once|-
CASSLSRGRGPYEQYF
TGTGCCAGCAGCCTCAGCAGGGGTAGGGGCCCCTACGAGCAGTACTTC
>TRBJ2-7|TRBV7-3|few|-
CASSQDVTYEQYF
TGTGCCAGCAGCCAGGACGTCACCTACGAGCAGTACTTC
>TRBJ1-4|TRBV7-8|-|TRBD1
CASSPYAAGGAANEKLFF
TGTGCCAGCAGCCCTTATGCGGCAGGGGGCGCGGCTAATGAAAAACTGTTTTTT
>TRBJ2-4|TRBV12-3/TRBV12-4|-|-
CASTYSAKNIQYF
TGTGCCAGCACCTACTCCGCTAAAAACATTCAGTACTTC
>TRBJ1-4|TRBV4-1|few|-
CASSQKLATVRGNEKLFF
TGCGCCAGCAGCCAAAAACTGGCAACGGTACGGGGAAATGAAAAACTGTTTTTT
>TRBJ2-5|TRBV14|once|-
CASSQDLGELIETQYF
TGTGCCAGCAGCCAAGATCTCGGGGAGCTCATAGAGACCCAGTACTTC
>TRBJ2-1|TRBV28|few|-
CASSFPQNTHNEQFF
TGTGCCAGCAGTTTCCCGCAGAATACTCACAATGAGCAGTTCTTC
>TRBJ2-5|TRBV12-3/TRBV12-4|-|-
CASSPAGTLETQYF
TGTGCCAGCAGTCCCGCCGGGACTCTGGAGACCCAGTACTTC
>TRBJ2-3|TRBV4-2|-|-
CASSSPEGGGPDTQYF
TGTGCCAGCAGCTCACCCGAAGGGGGGGGCCCAGATACGCAGTATTTT